This TCR beta chain was captured in a study of cytomegalovirus exposure and HLA in healthy donors. Broader study findings: Researchers catalogued about 150 TCR beta chains as cytomegalovirus-associated.

Between the trimmed V and J ends, which lost 2 bases and 2 bases, there was a span of 7 bases. The CDR3 extends over 14 amino acids. Germline V CDR1 and CDR2: SGHRS, YFSETQ. Comment on this clone: Antigen specificity is unknown.

The repertoire was sequenced with immunoSEQ multiplex PCR; TCRdb's copy has only in-frame clones and lacks some. The data hold 200,000 or so clones, with roughly 88% observed a single time. Material: PBMCs. The chain combines TRBV5-1 with TRBJ1-4; D unresolved. The TCR comes from a woman aged 30 to 39 in good health and CMV-seropositive. CDR3 in amino acids: CASSLGRTNEKLFF. The CDR3 bases are TGCGCCAGCAGCTTAGGGAGGACTAATGAAAAACTGTTTTTT.